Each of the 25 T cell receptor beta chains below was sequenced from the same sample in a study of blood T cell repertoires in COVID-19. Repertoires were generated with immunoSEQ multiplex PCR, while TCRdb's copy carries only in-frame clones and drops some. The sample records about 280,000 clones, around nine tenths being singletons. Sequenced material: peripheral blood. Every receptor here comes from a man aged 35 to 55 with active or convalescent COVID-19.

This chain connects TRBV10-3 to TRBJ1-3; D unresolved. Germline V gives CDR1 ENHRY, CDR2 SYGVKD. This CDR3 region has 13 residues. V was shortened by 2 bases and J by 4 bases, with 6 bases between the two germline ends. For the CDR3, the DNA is TGTGCCATCAGTGAGGGGCCGGGAAACACCATATATTTT. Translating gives CAISEGPGNTIYF.

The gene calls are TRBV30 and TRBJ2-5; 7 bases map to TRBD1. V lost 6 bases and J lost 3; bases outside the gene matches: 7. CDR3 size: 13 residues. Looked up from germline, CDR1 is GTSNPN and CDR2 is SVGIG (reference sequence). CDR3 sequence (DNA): TGTGCCTGCAGTAGAGGGGGCGAAGAGACCCAGTACTTC. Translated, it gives CACSRGGEETQYF.

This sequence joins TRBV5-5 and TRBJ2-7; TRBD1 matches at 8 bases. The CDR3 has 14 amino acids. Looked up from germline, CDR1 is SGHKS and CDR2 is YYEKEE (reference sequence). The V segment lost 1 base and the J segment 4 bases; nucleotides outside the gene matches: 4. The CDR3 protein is CASSLIRQGYEQYF. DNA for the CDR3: TGTGCCAGCAGCTTGATCAGACAGGGGTACGAGCAGTACTTC. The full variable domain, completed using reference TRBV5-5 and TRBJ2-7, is DAGVTQSPTHLIKTRGQQVTLRCSPISGHKSVSWYQQVLGQGPQFIFQYYEKEERGRGNFPDRFSARQFPNYSSELNVNALLLGDSALYLCASSLIRQGYEQYFGPGTRLTVT.

DNA of the CDR3: TGTGCCAGCAGCTTAGAATTGAGCCCCACCTACGAGCAGTACTTC. It specifies CASSLELSPTYEQYF. The V call is TRBV7-9, the J call TRBJ2-7; D ambiguous. Trimming took 1 base from V and 2 from J, leaving 12 bases between them. Germline V gene lookup returns CDR1 SEHNR and CDR2 FQNEAQ (reference sequence). The CDR3 covers 15 residues.

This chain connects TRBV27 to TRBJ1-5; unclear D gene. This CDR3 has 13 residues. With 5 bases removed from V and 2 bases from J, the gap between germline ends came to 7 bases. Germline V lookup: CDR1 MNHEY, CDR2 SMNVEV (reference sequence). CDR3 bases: TGTGCCAGCAGTATGGGAGGCAATCAGCCCCAGCATTTT. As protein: CASSMGGNQPQHF.

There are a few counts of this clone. The CDR3 sequence: CASSGEDREFGNEQFF. The CDR3 nucleotides are TGCGCCAGCAGTGGGGAGGACAGGGAATTCGGCAATGAGCAGTTCTTC. The chain couples TRBV10-1 to TRBJ2-1, with 8 bases lining up with TRBD1. Germline CDR1 and CDR2: WNHNN and SYGVQD (reference sequence). Trimming at V came to 4 bases and at J to 6 bases, leaving 11 bases not matched to a gene. CDR3 length: 16 residues.

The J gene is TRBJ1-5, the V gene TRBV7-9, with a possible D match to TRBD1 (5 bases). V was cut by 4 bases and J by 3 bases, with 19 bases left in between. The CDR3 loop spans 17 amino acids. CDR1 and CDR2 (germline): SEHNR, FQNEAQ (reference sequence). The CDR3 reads CASSSSEYGGLNQPQHF. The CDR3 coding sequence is TGTGCCAGCAGCTCCTCTGAATACGGGGGTCTCAATCAGCCCCAGCATTTT.

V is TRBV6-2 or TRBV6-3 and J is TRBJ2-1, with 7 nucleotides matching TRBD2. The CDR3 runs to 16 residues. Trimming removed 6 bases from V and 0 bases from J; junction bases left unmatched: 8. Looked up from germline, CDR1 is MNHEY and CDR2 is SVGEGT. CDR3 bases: TGTGCCAGCAGCCCCACTAGCGAGAGCTCCTACAATGAGCAGTTCTTC. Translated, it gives CASSPTSESSYNEQFF.

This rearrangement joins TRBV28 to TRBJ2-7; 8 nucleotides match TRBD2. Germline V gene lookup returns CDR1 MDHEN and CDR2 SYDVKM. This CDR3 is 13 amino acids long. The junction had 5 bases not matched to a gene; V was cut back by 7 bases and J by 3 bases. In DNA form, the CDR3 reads TGTGCCAGCACCGGGGGGGGATACTACGAGCAGTACTTC. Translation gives CASTGGGYYEQYF.

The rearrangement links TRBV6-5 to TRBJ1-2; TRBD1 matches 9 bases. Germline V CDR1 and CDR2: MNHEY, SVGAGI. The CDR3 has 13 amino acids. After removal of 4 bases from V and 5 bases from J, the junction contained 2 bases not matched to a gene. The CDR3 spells CASSFGQGYGYTF. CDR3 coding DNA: TGTGCCAGCAGTTTTGGACAGGGGTATGGCTACACCTTC.

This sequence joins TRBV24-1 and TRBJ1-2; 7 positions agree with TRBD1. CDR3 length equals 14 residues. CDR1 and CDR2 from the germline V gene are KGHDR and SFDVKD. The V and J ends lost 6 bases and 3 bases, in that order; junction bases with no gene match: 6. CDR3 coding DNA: TGTGCCACCAGTACCGCCGGGACAGACTATGGCTACACCTTC. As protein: CATSTAGTDYGYTF.

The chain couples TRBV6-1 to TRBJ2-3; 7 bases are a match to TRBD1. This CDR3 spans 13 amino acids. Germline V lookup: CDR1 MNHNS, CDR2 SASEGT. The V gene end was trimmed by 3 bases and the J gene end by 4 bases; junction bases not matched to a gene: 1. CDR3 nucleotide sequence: TGTGCCAGCAGTGAGACAGGGCCAGATACGCAGTATTTT. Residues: CASSETGPDTQYF.

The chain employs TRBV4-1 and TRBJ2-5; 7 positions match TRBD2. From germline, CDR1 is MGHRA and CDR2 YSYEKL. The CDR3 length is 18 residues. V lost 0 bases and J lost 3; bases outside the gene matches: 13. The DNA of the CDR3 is TGCGCCAGCAGCCAAGAAAATGGATTAGCGGGTAGGGAAGAGACCCAGTACTTC. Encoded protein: CASSQENGLAGREETQYF.

This chain's CDR3 is CASSQARLAGYEQYF. In nucleotides, the CDR3 is TGTGCCAGCAGCCAAGCCCGACTAGCGGGTTACGAGCAGTACTTC. V gene TRBV4-2 combines with J gene TRBJ2-7; 10 bases align to TRBD2. There are 15 residues in the CDR3. The V gene's germline CDR1 is LGHNA and CDR2 YNFKEQ. Germline trimming cut 1 base from V and 4 bases from J; bases unmatched to any gene: 4.

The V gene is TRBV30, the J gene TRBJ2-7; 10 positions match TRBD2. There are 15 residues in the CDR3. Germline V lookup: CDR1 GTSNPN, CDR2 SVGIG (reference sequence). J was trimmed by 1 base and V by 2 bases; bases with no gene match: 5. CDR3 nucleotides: TGTGCCTGGAGTCTAGCGGGAGCAAGTTCCTACGAGCAGTACTTC. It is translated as CAWSLAGASSYEQYF.

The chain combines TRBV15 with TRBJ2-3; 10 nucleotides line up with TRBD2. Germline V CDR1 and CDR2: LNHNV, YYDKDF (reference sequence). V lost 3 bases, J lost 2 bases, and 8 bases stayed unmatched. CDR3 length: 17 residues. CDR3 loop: CATSRERLAGITDTQYF. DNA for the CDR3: TGTGCCACCAGCAGGGAGAGACTAGCGGGTATCACAGATACGCAGTATTTT.

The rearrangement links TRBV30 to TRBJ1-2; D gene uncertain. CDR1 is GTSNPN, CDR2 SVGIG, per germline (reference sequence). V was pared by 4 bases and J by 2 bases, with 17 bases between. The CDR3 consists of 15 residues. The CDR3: CAWNLGVGQNYGYTF. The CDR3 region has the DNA TGTGCCTGGAATCTGGGAGTCGGGCAAAACTATGGCTACACCTTC.

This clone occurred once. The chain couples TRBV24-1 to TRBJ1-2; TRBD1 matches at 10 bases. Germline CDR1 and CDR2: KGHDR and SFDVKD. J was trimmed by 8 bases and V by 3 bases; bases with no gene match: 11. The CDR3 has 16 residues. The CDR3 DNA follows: TGTGCCACCAGTGATCCTGCCCCGGGACAGGGGTCCGGCTACACCTTC. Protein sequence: CATSDPAPGQGSGYTF.

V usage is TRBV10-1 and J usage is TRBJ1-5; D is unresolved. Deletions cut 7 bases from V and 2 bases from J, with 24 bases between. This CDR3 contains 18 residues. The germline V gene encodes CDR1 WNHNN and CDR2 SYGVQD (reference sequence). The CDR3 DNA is TGCGCCAGCACGGGTGAGCGTTACGGGGAAGTCTGCAATCAGCCCCAGCATTTT. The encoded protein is CASTGERYGEVCNQPQHF.

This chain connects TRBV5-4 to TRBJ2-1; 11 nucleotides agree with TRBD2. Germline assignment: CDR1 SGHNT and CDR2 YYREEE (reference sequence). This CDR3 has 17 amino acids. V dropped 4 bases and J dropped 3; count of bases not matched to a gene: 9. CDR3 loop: CASSPTALAGGYNEQFF. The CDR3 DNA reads TGTGCCAGCAGCCCTACGGCCCTAGCGGGGGGCTACAATGAGCAGTTCTTC.

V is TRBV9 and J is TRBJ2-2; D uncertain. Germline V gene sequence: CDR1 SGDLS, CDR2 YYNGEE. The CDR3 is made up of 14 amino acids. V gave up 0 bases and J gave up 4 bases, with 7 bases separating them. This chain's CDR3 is CASSVVPGTGELFF. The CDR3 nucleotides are TGTGCCAGCAGCGTAGTCCCGGGCACCGGGGAGCTGTTTTTT.

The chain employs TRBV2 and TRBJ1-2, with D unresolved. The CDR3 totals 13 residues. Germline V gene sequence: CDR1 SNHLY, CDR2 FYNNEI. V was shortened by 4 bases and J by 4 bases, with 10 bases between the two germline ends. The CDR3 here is CASSADSLYGYTF. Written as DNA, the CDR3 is TGTGCCAGCAGTGCTGACTCACTCTATGGCTACACCTTC.

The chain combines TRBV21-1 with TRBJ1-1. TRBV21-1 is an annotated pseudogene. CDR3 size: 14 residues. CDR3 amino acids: CASSKTRFNTEAFF. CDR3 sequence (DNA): TGTGCCAGCAGCAAGACTAGATTTAACACTGAAGCTTTCTTT.

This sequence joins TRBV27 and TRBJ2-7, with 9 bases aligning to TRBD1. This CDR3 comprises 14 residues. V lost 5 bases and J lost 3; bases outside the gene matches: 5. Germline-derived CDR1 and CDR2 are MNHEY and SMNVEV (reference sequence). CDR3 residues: CASSPKTGGYEQYF. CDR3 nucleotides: TGTGCCAGCAGTCCAAAGACAGGGGGCTACGAGCAGTACTTC.

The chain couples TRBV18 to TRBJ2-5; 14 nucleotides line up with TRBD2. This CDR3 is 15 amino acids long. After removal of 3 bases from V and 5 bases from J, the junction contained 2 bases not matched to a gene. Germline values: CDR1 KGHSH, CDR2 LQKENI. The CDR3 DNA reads TGTGCCAGCTCACCTCGGACTAGCGGGAGGGAGACCCAGTACTTC. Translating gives CASSPRTSGRETQYF.